These T cell receptor beta chains were read from a single sample in a study of cytomegalovirus exposure and HLA in healthy donors. Assay used: immunoSEQ multiplex PCR; TCRdb lists only in-frame clones, some missing. The sample records under 200,000 clones, 96% being singletons. The specimen was PBMCs. These receptors all stem from a woman under 30 in good health and CMV-seronegative. The CDR3 runs from the conserved cysteine through the conserved F or W. The D gene is left open where the match is weak. Clone size is given for some rows only: seen once, a few or many times, or a class if the clone is expanded.

abundance	d_gene	v_gene	j_gene	CDR3nt	CDR3aa
NA	NA	TRBV2	TRBJ2-3	TGTGCCAGCAGTGAAGATCTCCCCCCGGATACGCAGTATTTT	CASSEDLPPDTQYF
NA	TRBD2	TRBV7-7	TRBJ2-2	TGTGCTAGCAGCTTAGTCCCTAGCGGGGGGACGAACACCGGGGAGCTGTTTTTT	CASSLVPSGGTNTGELFF
once	TRBD2	TRBV7-2	TRBJ2-1	TGTGCCAGCAGAATAGCGGGGCACTACAATGAGCAGTTCTTC	CASRIAGHYNEQFF
NA	TRBD2	TRBV4-2	TRBJ2-4	TGTGCCAGCAGCCAAGCTAATCGGGGGGGTCGAAACATTCAGTACTTC	CASSQANRGGRNIQYF
NA	NA	TRBV29-1	TRBJ2-7	TGCAGCGTTGAAGCCAGCATAGGGGCTGACTACGAGCAGTACTTC	CSVEASIGADYEQYF
NA	TRBD1	TRBV19	TRBJ1-6	TGTGCCAGTACGCTAACCGGGACAGGGGATTCACCCCTCCACTTT	CASTLTGTGDSPLHF
NA	NA	TRBV19	TRBJ2-3	TGTGCCAGTAGTAACGACAGGCCCGCAGATACGCAGTATTTT	CASSNDRPADTQYF
NA	TRBD1	TRBV25-1	TRBJ1-1	TGTGCCAGCAGTGCCCTAGGGGTTGGGGACAGGGGGACCCCTGAAGCTTTCTTT	CASSALGVGDRGTPEAFF
NA	TRBD1	TRBV7-8	TRBJ2-1	TGTGCCAGCAGCAGACAGGGGATCTACAATGAGCAGTTCTTC	CASSRQGIYNEQFF
NA	NA	TRBV19	TRBJ1-2	TGTGCCAGTAGTATAGATCCCTCGTATGGCTACACCTTC	CASSIDPSYGYTF
NA	TRBD1	TRBV4-1	TRBJ1-3	TGCGCCAGCAGCCAAGTTCCCACGACAGGGGGCTACTCTGGAAACACCATATATTTT	CASSQVPTTGGYSGNTIYF
NA	NA	TRBV15	TRBJ1-4	TGTGCCACCAGCAGAGGGGCGGGGTTAGTTGAAAAACTGTTTTTT	CATSRGAGLVEKLFF
once	TRBD2	TRBV6-1	TRBJ2-3	TGTGCCAGCAGTGAAGCGGGGACTAGCGTAAGCACAGATACGCAGTATTTT	CASSEAGTSVSTDTQYF
NA	NA	TRBV11-2	TRBJ2-5	TGTGCCAGCAGCGCCGGAGGGCGGGGAATACAAGAGACCCAGTACTTC	CASSAGGRGIQETQYF
NA	NA	TRBV18	TRBJ2-3	TGTGCCAGCTCACCAGGGGGCCTCACAGATACGCAGTATTTT	CASSPGGLTDTQYF
NA	NA	TRBV29-1	TRBJ1-2	TGCAGCGTTGAAGGGCAGGGTCCCAGTTATGGCTACACCTTC	CSVEGQGPSYGYTF
NA	NA	TRBV23-1	TRBJ2-3	TGCGCCAGCAGTCCACCCCCGACTAGTCCCACAGATACGCAGTATTTT	CASSPPPTSPTDTQYF
NA	NA	TRBV7-3	TRBJ2-3	TGTGCCAGCAGCTTAGTAGGGGGGGCCGAGGATACGCAGTATTTT	CASSLVGGAEDTQYF
NA	TRBD1	TRBV5-1	TRBJ2-7	TGCGCCAGCAGCTTGGCCCCCGGGACAGTTGCCTACGAGCAGTACTTC	CASSLAPGTVAYEQYF
once	NA	TRBV30	TRBJ1-2	TGTGCCTGGCACCGCAGCGAAAACTATGGCTACACCTTC	CAWHRSENYGYTF
NA	NA	TRBV7-2	TRBJ1-1	TGTGCCAGCAGCCCTACCATTACGCCAACCGGGGAGTACACTGAAGCTTTCTTT	CASSPTITPTGEYTEAFF
NA	NA	TRBV27	TRBJ1-5	TGTGCCAGCAGTTTATCCATGGGGGGGCAGCCCCAGCATTTT	CASSLSMGGQPQHF
NA	TRBD2	TRBV2	TRBJ2-3	TGTGCCAGCAGTGAAGATGGAGGACTAGGCAGCACAGATACGCAGTATTTT	CASSEDGGLGSTDTQYF
NA	NA	TRBV6-1	TRBJ1-6	TGTGCCAGCAGCCCTCGTTGGGGGGACCATTCACCCCTCCACTTT	CASSPRWGDHSPLHF
NA	NA	TRBV30	TRBJ1-6	TGTGCCTGGAGTGTACGAGACTCCTATAATTCACCCCTCCACTTT	CAWSVRDSYNSPLHF
NA	NA	TRBV25-1	TRBJ2-7	TGTGCCAGCAGTGAATTGGGCAGGGGGGACGAGCAGTACTTC	CASSELGRGDEQYF
NA	NA	TRBV9	TRBJ2-7	TGTGCCAGCAGCGCCTACGGGGACTTGGAAGCCTACGAGCAGTACTTC	CASSAYGDLEAYEQYF
NA	NA	TRBV4-1	TRBJ1-3	TGCGCCAGCAGCCAAGATCGTTTTAACTCTGGAAACACCATATATTTT	CASSQDRFNSGNTIYF
NA	NA	TRBV19	TRBJ2-2	TGTGCCAGTAGGCCCCCAGGGTTGGACACCGGGGAGCTGTTTTTT	CASRPPGLDTGELFF
NA	NA	TRBV6-5	TRBJ1-2	TGTGCCAGCAGGGTGAGGGTGGAATGGAACTATGGCTACACCTTC	CASRVRVEWNYGYTF
NA	NA	TRBV4-1	TRBJ1-1	TGCGCCAGCAGCCAAGTGGGGCAGGGGCCCATGAACACTGAAGCTTTCTTT	CASSQVGQGPMNTEAFF
few	NA	TRBV5-4	TRBJ2-3	TGTGCCAGCAGCTTGTCCCCCAGGCGGGGTACGCAGTATTTT	CASSLSPRRGTQYF
NA	NA	TRBV6-1	TRBJ2-5	TGTGCCACGAGGGAGAGGGGGGAGACCCAGTACTTC	CATRERGETQYF
NA	TRBD1	TRBV6-1	TRBJ1-2	TGTGCCAGCAACGACGGGACAGACTATGGCTACACCTTC	CASNDGTDYGYTF
NA	NA	TRBV11-3	TRBJ2-1	TGTGCCAGCAGCTTTGACAGTACCTACAATGAGCAGTTCTTC	CASSFDSTYNEQFF
NA	NA	TRBV6-1	TRBJ2-7	TGTGCCAGCAGAAAGCTCCAAGATGTGCCCTACGAGCAGTACTTC	CASRKLQDVPYEQYF
NA	NA	TRBV11-2	TRBJ1-2	TGTGCCAGCATAACAAAAGGCTACACCTTC	CASITKGYTF
NA	NA	TRBV6-6	TRBJ2-1	TGTGCCAGCAGTTACGGCAGGCCGAATGAGCAGTTCTTC	CASSYGRPNEQFF
NA	NA	TRBV6-6	TRBJ1-1	TGTGCCAGCAGTCGAACAGGGAGAACTGAAGCTTTCTTT	CASSRTGRTEAFF
NA	TRBD1	TRBV5-6	TRBJ1-2	TGTGCCAGCAGGAATACAGGGGAATTAGACTATGGCTACACCTTC	CASRNTGELDYGYTF